This note documents a single T cell receptor (beta chain) sequence. Some clones are missing from TCRdb's copy, which holds only in-frame ones; the method was immunoSEQ multiplex PCR. The data contain 180,000 or so clones, about 76% of them singletons. The data are from a study of blood T cell repertoires in COVID-19. Study-level background: Italy, Spain and the United States were the sources of the convalescent and acute COVID-19 samples. PBMCs, B-cell-depleted T cells, or T cells were the source of the cDNA or gDNA that made up the material.

The sample comprised peripheral blood. The receptor comes from a woman between 45 and 60 years old with active or convalescent COVID-19.

CDR3 sequence reads: CASSPRGSGGAEETQYF. The CDR3 DNA is TGTGCCAGCAGTCCGCGGGGTAGCGGGGGGGCGGAAGAGACCCAGTACTTC. The chain links TRBV27 to TRBJ2-5; 11 bases agree with TRBD2. The CDR3 is made up of 17 amino acids. Germline values: CDR1 MNHEY, CDR2 SMNVEV (reference sequence). V dropped 5 bases and J dropped 3; count of bases not matched to a gene: 11.